The clone carrying this T cell receptor beta chain was seen just once. Its antigen is not known. Data came from immunoSEQ multiplex PCR; TCRdb stores just in-frame clones and leaves some out. The data hold tens of thousands of clones, with almost 85% observed a single time. This entry belongs to a study of T cells in localized non-small cell lung cancer. The germline V gene has CDR1 KGHSH and CDR2 LQKENI. The CDR3 consists of 12 residues. V shed 0 bases, J shed 11 bases, and the junction held 2 bases outside the gene matches. Notes on the study in general: As only one tumor region underwent sequencing, heterogeneity remains possible. Compared with tumor, uninvolved adjacent lung displayed greater T cell clonality, ranking highest overall.

Sequenced material: peripheral blood, taken before any cancer treatment. This sequence was found in a female donor of 60 years or more with stage I lung adenocarcinoma. The chain is built from TRBV18 and TRBJ1-1, with 8 nucleotides matching TRBD1. CDR3 bases: TGTGCCAGCTCACCACCGACAGGGGAGGCTTTCTTT. Protein product: CASSPPTGEAFF.